These 21 T cell receptor beta chains were sequenced from one sample in a study of blood T cell repertoires in COVID-19. The protocol was immunoSEQ multiplex PCR, while the TCRdb copy is restricted to in-frame clones and leaves out a portion. The top ten hold under 5.5% of the sample, which has 95,000 to 110,000 clones, 70% to 90% seen once. Input material: peripheral blood. These receptor sequences come from a middle-aged man with active or convalescent COVID-19.

In DNA, the CDR3 is TGTGCCAGTAGTAGACAGGGCCGGCTTAACTATGGCTACACCTTC. This translates into CASSRQGRLNYGYTF. The J gene is TRBJ1-2, the V gene TRBV19, with 7 positions matching TRBD1. The length of the CDR3 is 15 residues. Germline loops: CDR1 LNHDA, CDR2 SQIVND (reference sequence). V lost 4 bases and J lost 1; bases outside the gene matches: 6. The variable domain in full, completed from reference TRBV19 and TRBJ1-2, reads DGGITQSPKYLFRKEGQNVTLSCEQNLNHDAMYWYRQDPGQGLRLIYYSQIVNDFQKGDIAEGYSVSREKKESFPLTVTSAQKNPTAFYLCASSRQGRLNYGYTFGSGTRLTVV.

The chain couples TRBV19 to TRBJ1-1, with D hard to call. Trimming took off 3 bases at V and 1 base at J, with 6 bases between the two ends. CDR1 and CDR2 from the germline V gene are LNHDA and SQIVND (reference sequence). This CDR3 spans 13 amino acids. CDR3 sequence: CASSIGGNTEAFF. The CDR3 DNA reads TGTGCCAGTAGTATTGGAGGGAACACTGAAGCTTTCTTT. The complete variable domain, with remaining parts taken from reference TRBV19 and TRBJ1-1, reads DGGITQSPKYLFRKEGQNVTLSCEQNLNHDAMYWYRQDPGQGLRLIYYSQIVNDFQKGDIAEGYSVSREKKESFPLTVTSAQKNPTAFYLCASSIGGNTEAFFGQGTRLTVV.

The V gene is TRBV28, the J gene TRBJ2-4, with a possible D match to TRBD2 (5 bases). The CDR3 runs to 15 residues. Between the trimmed V and J ends, which lost 4 bases and 0 bases, there was a span of 10 bases. Germline CDR1 and CDR2: MDHEN and SYDVKM. CDR3: CASSSASLAKNIQYF. In DNA, the CDR3 is TGTGCCAGCAGTTCGGCTAGCCTAGCCAAAAACATTCAGTACTTC.

CDR3 nucleotide sequence: TGCGCCAGCAGCCAGGGGAGGGGGTATGTCACCGGGGAGCTGTTTTTT. Translated, it gives CASSQGRGYVTGELFF. The chain employs TRBV4-3 and TRBJ2-2; possible D gene TRBD2, 7 bases. CDR1 and CDR2 (germline): LGHNA, YSLEER. The CDR3 contains 16 residues. Trimming took off 3 bases at V and 4 bases at J, with 15 bases between the two ends.

V is TRBV6-5 and J is TRBJ1-1, with 8 nucleotides matching TRBD1. After removal of 7 bases from V and 6 bases from J, the junction contained 13 bases not matched to a gene. The CDR3 length is 15 residues. Germline CDR1 and CDR2: MNHEY and SVGAGI. The CDR3: CASTLTHRGNPEAFF. The CDR3, as DNA: TGTGCCAGCACCTTAACCCACAGGGGGAATCCTGAAGCTTTCTTT.

The chain links TRBV10-2 to TRBJ2-2, with D uncertain. Germline CDR1 is WSHSY and CDR2 is SAAADI. The CDR3 length is 13 residues. CDR3 in DNA: TGCGGCCTATCTCTCGCGAACACCGGGGAGCTGTTTTTT. Translation gives CGLSLANTGELFF.

The chain recombines TRBV30 with TRBJ2-7; TRBD1 aligns across 8 bases. V was clipped by 3 bases and J by 2 bases; unmatched bases: 9. The CDR3 is 15 residues long. CDR1 GTSNPN and CDR2 SVGIG come from the germline V gene (reference sequence). DNA for the CDR3: TGTGCCTGGAGCCCCGGACAGGGCGGTCCCTACGAGCAGTACTTC. Its translation: CAWSPGQGGPYEQYF. Full variable domain (rest looked up from reference TRBV30 and TRBJ2-7): SQTIHQWPATLVQPVGSPLSLECTVEGTSNPNLYWYRQAAGRGLQLLFYSVGIGQISSEVPQNLSASRPQDRQFILSSKKLLLSDSGFYLCAWSPGQGGPYEQYFGPGTRLTVT.

The chain has TRBV3-1 (or the pseudogene TRBV3-2) and TRBJ2-7, with 7 bases aligning to TRBD2. The germline V gene has CDR1 LGHDT and CDR2 YNNKEL (reference sequence). V lost 5 bases, J lost 7 bases, and 5 bases stayed unmatched. There are 12 residues in the CDR3. The CDR3 nucleotides read TGTGCCAGCAGCAGGACTAGTGGAGAGCAGTACTTC. Protein product: CASSRTSGEQYF.

The table lists this clone with a count of one. The V and J genes are TRBV25-1 and TRBJ2-1; 8 nucleotides agree with TRBD2. In germline, CDR1 is MGHDK, CDR2 SYGVNS. This CDR3 has 15 amino acids. The J segment lost 4 bases and the V segment lost 3 bases, leaving 5 bases of the junction unmatched. The CDR3 DNA reads TGTGCCAGCAGTGACACGCGGGGGGCATACAATGAGCAGTTCTTC. This codes for CASSDTRGAYNEQFF.

This clone was counted a single time. The chain carries TRBV21-1 and TRBJ1-2; the DNA was not compared with TRBD1, the D call given in the table. TRBV21-1 is classified as a pseudogene. CDR3 size: 13 residues. The CDR3, as DNA: TGTGCCAGCAAGGTCAGGGCTAACTATGGCTACACCTTC. As protein: CASKVRANYGYTF.

This chain links TRBV4-1 with TRBJ2-7; no clear D. The CDR3 is made up of 13 amino acids. V shed 2 bases and J shed 3 bases, with 8 bases lying between them. CDR1 and CDR2 (germline): MGHRA, YSYEKL. CDR3 sequence: CASSQTTYYEQYF. DNA for the CDR3: TGCGCCAGCAGCCAAACCACATACTACGAGCAGTACTTC.

This rearrangement joins TRBV19 to TRBJ1-1, with 7 positions matching TRBD1. The germline gives CDR1 LNHDA, CDR2 SQIVND (reference sequence). This CDR3 has 14 amino acids. After removal of 5 bases from V and 0 bases from J, the junction contained 3 bases not matched to a gene. CDR3 protein: CASSVGQMNTEAFF. CDR3 nucleotides: TGTGCCAGTAGTGTGGGACAGATGAACACTGAAGCTTTCTTT.

In DNA form, the CDR3 reads TGCGCCAGCAGCCAAACAGGGGTCCTGAACACTGAAGCTTTCTTT. This gives the protein CASSQTGVLNTEAFF. This chain connects TRBV4-1 to TRBJ1-1, with 7 bases matching TRBD1. Germline CDR1 reads MGHRA; CDR2 reads YSYEKL. After removal of 2 bases from V and 0 bases from J, the junction contained 3 bases not matched to a gene. This CDR3 is built from 15 residues.

V gene TRBV5-1 combines with J gene TRBJ2-1; TRBD2 agrees at 9 bases. CDR1 is SGHRS, CDR2 YFSETQ, per germline. V shed 8 bases and J 3 bases; nucleotides not matched to a gene: 9. This CDR3 is built from 15 residues. The DNA of the CDR3 is TGCGCCAGTAAACCCCTAGCGGGGAACTACAATGAGCAGTTCTTC. Its translation: CASKPLAGNYNEQFF. The whole variable domain, filled in from reference TRBV5-1 and TRBJ2-1, reads KAGVTQTPRYLIKTRGQQVTLSCSPISGHRSVSWYQQTPGQGLQFLFEYFSETQRNKGNFPGRFSGRQFSNSRSEMNVSTLELGDSALYLCASKPLAGNYNEQFFGPGTRLTVL.

This chain joins TRBV18 and TRBJ2-7; 8 nucleotides align to TRBD1. The CDR3 is made up of 14 amino acids. The V gene's germline CDR1 is KGHSH and CDR2 LQKENI. V lost 6 bases and J lost 3; bases outside the gene matches: 7. CDR3 amino acids: CASSQGATDYEQYF. As DNA, the CDR3 is TGTGCCAGCTCCCAGGGGGCTACTGACTACGAGCAGTACTTC.

This chain links TRBV7-2 with TRBJ2-2; TRBD2 matches at 8 bases. Trimming cost V 2 bases and J 6 bases; bases outside gene matches: 8. The CDR3 sequence is 16 residues long. In germline, CDR1 is SGHTA, CDR2 FQGNSA. CDR3 amino acids: CASSLRGTSVSGELFF. DNA of the CDR3: TGTGCCAGCAGCTTAAGGGGGACTAGTGTATCCGGGGAGCTGTTTTTT.

The chain couples TRBV25-1 to TRBJ1-1, with a possible D match to TRBD1 (5 bases). V lost 1 base, J lost 1 base, and 7 bases lay in between. The CDR3 runs 14 residues. Germline V gene data show CDR1 as MGHDK and CDR2 as SYGVNS. As DNA, the CDR3 is TGTGCCAGCAGTGAATGGACACCGAACACTGAAGCTTTCTTT. It codes for CASSEWTPNTEAFF. Full variable domain (missing parts from reference TRBV25-1 and TRBJ1-1): EADIYQTPRYLVIGTGKKITLECSQTMGHDKMYWYQQDPGMELHLIHYSYGVNSTEKGDLSSESTVSRIRTEHFPLTLESARPSHTSQYLCASSEWTPNTEAFFGQGTRLTVV.

The chain couples TRBV4-2 to TRBJ2-3; 10 bases map to TRBD2. The length of the CDR3 is 21 residues. Germline CDR1 reads LGHNA; CDR2 reads YNFKEQ. Trimming removed 4 bases from V and 0 bases from J; junction bases left unmatched: 19. This chain's CDR3 is CASSPRLRTAGGVMSTDTQYF. The CDR3 DNA sequence: TGTGCCAGCAGCCCCCGGCTCCGTACAGCGGGAGGGGTAATGAGCACAGATACGCAGTATTTT.

This chain links TRBV7-8 with TRBJ2-3; TRBD2 agrees at 13 bases. Per the germline V gene, CDR1 is SGHVS and CDR2 is FQNEAQ. This CDR3 region has 21 residues. V shed 7 bases and J 0 bases; nucleotides not matched to a gene: 19. The CDR3 spells CASTRLAGGLQYYTSTDTQYF. The CDR3 nucleotides read TGTGCCAGCACCAGACTAGCGGGAGGCTTACAATATTACACTAGCACAGATACGCAGTATTTT.

This rearrangement joins TRBV6-5 to TRBJ2-7; D is unclear. Deletions cut 1 base from V and 0 bases from J, with 13 bases between. This CDR3 spans 16 amino acids. Germline V gives CDR1 MNHEY, CDR2 SVGAGI. The DNA of the CDR3 is TGTGCCAGCAGTTACTTCTCAGACTCAAGCTCCTACGAGCAGTACTTC. Encoded protein: CASSYFSDSSSYEQYF.

The J gene is TRBJ1-2, the V gene TRBV6-5; D possibly corresponds to TRBD1 (5 bases). Germline V CDR1 and CDR2: MNHEY, SVGAGI. V dropped 7 bases and J dropped 7 bases, with 19 bases sitting between them. The CDR3 totals 14 residues. This CDR3 reads CASTDGGKRGGYTF. CDR3 DNA sequence: TGTGCCAGCACGGATGGGGGGAAGAGAGGTGGCTACACCTTC.